The 24 T cell receptor beta chains given below trace back to one sample, sequenced in a study of blood T cell repertoires in COVID-19. Profiled with immunoSEQ multiplex PCR; TCRdb holds only in-frame clones, not every one. The sample shows 350,000 to 450,000 clones, around 85% of them seen only once. Sequencing was done on a sample of peripheral blood. These TCRs come from a woman under 30 with acute or convalescent COVID-19.

This chain links TRBV3-1 (or the pseudogene TRBV3-2) with TRBJ1-2; TRBD1 aligns across 9 bases. The CDR3 is 17 amino acids. Germline lookup yields CDR1 LGHDT and CDR2 YNNKEL (reference sequence). V dropped 3 bases and J dropped 4; count of bases not matched to a gene: 12. The CDR3, as DNA: TGTGCCAGCAGCCATAACAACGTAAGGGGACAGGGCTATGGCTACACCTTC. Protein product: CASSHNNVRGQGYGYTF.

The chain couples TRBV15 to TRBJ1-5; possible D gene TRBD1, 6 bases. V lost 4 bases to trimming and J lost 2 bases, with 12 bases between them. The CDR3 is 15 amino acids. CDR1 is LNHNV, CDR2 YYDKDF, per germline (reference sequence). CDR3 sequence reads: CATSTPGVGNQPQHF. As DNA, the CDR3 is TGTGCCACCAGCACCCCAGGGGTGGGCAATCAGCCCCAGCATTTT.

The rearrangement uses TRBV9 and TRBJ1-2; TRBD1 aligns across 7 bases. The V and J ends lost 4 bases and 3 bases, in that order; junction bases with no gene match: 9. This CDR3 contains 15 residues. Germline assignment: CDR1 SGDLS and CDR2 YYNGEE. The CDR3 region has the DNA TGTGCCAGCAGCCCAGAGACCGGGACAGACTATGGCTACACCTTC. Amino acids: CASSPETGTDYGYTF.

The table lists this clone with a few counts. The chain carries TRBV11-2 and TRBJ1-2, with D perhaps TRBD1 (6 bases). The CDR3 is 16 residues long. Germline V lookup: CDR1 SGHAT, CDR2 FQNNGV. Trimming pared 3 bases from V and 0 bases from J, leaving 14 bases between. Here the CDR3 reads CASSFSRDISNYGYTF. CDR3 DNA sequence: TGTGCCAGCAGCTTTAGTCGGGACATTTCTAACTATGGCTACACCTTC.

DNA of the CDR3: TGTGCCAGCAGCGTAGCAGGACTAGCGGGTTACGAGCAGTACTTC. Translating it yields CASSVAGLAGYEQYF. The gene calls are TRBV9 and TRBJ2-7; TRBD2 matches 11 bases. The trim removed 0 bases at V and 4 bases at J, leaving 3 bases unmatched. Germline V lookup: CDR1 SGDLS, CDR2 YYNGEE. The CDR3 spans 15 residues.

The chain joins TRBV13 to TRBJ2-5; D may be TRBD2 (5 bases). The CDR3 consists of 13 residues. The V end lost 2 bases, the J end lost 5 bases, and 9 bases lay between the germline ends. CDR1 and CDR2 (germline): PRHDT, FYEKMQ (reference sequence). Written as DNA, the CDR3 is TGTGCCAGCAGCTTAACCCGGGGTGAGACCCAGTACTTC. Encoded protein: CASSLTRGETQYF.

The chain employs TRBV11-2 and TRBJ1-5, with a tentative D call TRBD1 (6 bases). From germline, CDR1 is SGHAT and CDR2 FQNNGV. This CDR3 contains 15 residues. V lost 0 bases and J lost 4, with 10 bases in between. CDR3 bases: TGTGCCAGCAGCTTAGATGGACAGCCTAATCAGCCCCAGCATTTT. Protein product: CASSLDGQPNQPQHF.

The chain employs TRBV2 and TRBJ1-1; 7 bases align to TRBD1. Germline values: CDR1 SNHLY, CDR2 FYNNEI. This CDR3 contains 14 residues. J gave up 1 base and V 7 bases, and 6 bases lay outside the gene matches. CDR3 loop: CASNRQGGNTEAFF. Written as DNA, the CDR3 is TGTGCCAGCAATCGACAGGGAGGGAACACTGAAGCTTTCTTT.

The chain couples TRBV19 to TRBJ1-5; D is unclear. V lost 7 bases to trimming and J lost 3 bases, with 19 bases between them. This CDR3 has 16 residues. Germline V lookup: CDR1 LNHDA, CDR2 SQIVND (reference sequence). The CDR3: CASTWTSAVINQPQHF. As DNA, the CDR3 is TGTGCCAGTACCTGGACTTCGGCGGTCATCAATCAGCCCCAGCATTTT.

J is TRBJ2-5 and V is TRBV5-5; D possibly corresponds to TRBD1 (5 bases). Per germline, CDR1 SGHKS and CDR2 YYEKEE (reference sequence). V was clipped by 3 bases and J by 5 bases, with 11 bases between them. The CDR3 spans 13 residues. The CDR3 loop reads CASSSQGPETQYF. CDR3 in DNA: TGTGCCAGCAGCTCCCAGGGTCCGGAGACCCAGTACTTC.

This rearrangement joins TRBV19 to TRBJ2-7; TRBD1 matches 8 bases. CDR3 size: 15 residues. V gave up 5 bases and J gave up 4 bases; unmatched junction bases: 10. Germline V gene lookup returns CDR1 LNHDA and CDR2 SQIVND (reference sequence). In nucleotides, the CDR3 is TGTGCCAGTAGTCCCAGGGGGCGTTCTGGGTACGAGCAGTACTTC. It codes for CASSPRGRSGYEQYF.

The CDR3, as DNA: TGTGCCAGCAGCGACCAAAACAACCGTGGGCCCTACAATGAGCAGTTCTTC. This sequence encodes CASSDQNNRGPYNEQFF. V gene TRBV5-4 combines with J gene TRBJ2-1, with unresolved D. CDR3 length equals 17 residues. CDR1 and CDR2 from the germline V gene are SGHNT and YYREEE (reference sequence). V was trimmed by 4 bases and J by 2 bases, leaving 19 bases between them.

This clone was seen only once. The chain recombines TRBV30 with TRBJ2-7; 7 bases match TRBD1. V shed 4 bases and J 6 bases; nucleotides not matched to a gene: 9. The germline V gene encodes CDR1 GTSNPN and CDR2 SVGIG (reference sequence). The CDR3 covers 13 residues. CDR3 sequence reads: CAWMKGARAEQYF. CDR3 sequence (DNA): TGTGCCTGGATGAAGGGGGCGCGGGCCGAGCAGTACTTC.

The J gene is TRBJ2-2, the V gene TRBV10-2; D is unresolved. This CDR3 region has 15 residues. The germline gives CDR1 WSHSY, CDR2 SAAADI. The V and J ends lost 3 bases and 2 bases respectively, with 10 bases between them. The CDR3 loop is CASSELTDNTGELFF. The CDR3 nucleotides are TGCGCCAGCAGTGAACTCACCGATAACACCGGGGAGCTGTTTTTT.

Note on this clone: Different DNA sequences within this sample yield the same CDR3. DNA for the CDR3: TGTGCCTGGAGTGTATCGAGGACTGAAGCTTTCTTT. Amino acids: CAWSVSRTEAFF. The chain is built from TRBV30 and TRBJ1-1; D is undetermined. CDR1 is GTSNPN, CDR2 SVGIG, per germline (reference sequence). Trimming shortened V by 0 bases and J by 5 bases, and 7 bases separated the two germline ends. The CDR3 is 12 amino acids.

This chain links TRBV10-3 with TRBJ2-5; no reliable D call. This CDR3 region has 13 residues. Germline CDR1 is ENHRY and CDR2 is SYGVKD. Trimming pared 2 bases from V and 7 bases from J, leaving 11 bases between. CDR3 nucleotide sequence: TGTGCCATCAGTGAGGGCTCCCCAGGGACCCAGTACTTC. Protein: CAISEGSPGTQYF.

This sequence joins TRBV18 and TRBJ1-1; 9 nucleotides align to TRBD1. V was clipped by 1 base and J by 4 bases; unmatched bases: 7. Germline V gene data show CDR1 as KGHSH and CDR2 as LQKENI. The CDR3 has 16 residues. This CDR3 reads CASSPRTGDRGTEAFF. The CDR3 nucleotides are TGTGCCAGCTCACCACGGACAGGGGATAGGGGCACTGAAGCTTTCTTT. The whole variable domain, filled in from reference TRBV18 and TRBJ1-1, reads NAGVMQNPRHLVRRRGQEARLRCSPMKGHSHVYWYRQLPEEGLKFMVYLQKENIIDESGMPKERFSAEFPKEGPSILRIQQVVRGDSAAYFCASSPRTGDRGTEAFFGQGTRLTVV.

This sequence joins TRBV5-5 and TRBJ2-7; no clear D gene. Germline CDR1 and CDR2: SGHKS and YYEKEE (reference sequence). The V and J ends lost 4 bases and 0 bases respectively, with 8 bases between them. The CDR3 sequence is 13 residues long. CDR3 coding DNA: TGTGCCAGCAGCCCTGACACCTCCTACGAGCAGTACTTC. This translates into CASSPDTSYEQYF.

This clone was seen a single time. J is TRBJ2-2 and V is TRBV27; D is unresolved. This CDR3 contains 16 residues. Germline V gene lookup returns CDR1 MNHEY and CDR2 SMNVEV (reference sequence). V gave up 0 bases and J gave up 9 bases, with 17 bases separating them. The CDR3 DNA sequence: TGTGCCAGCAGTTTATCAGCCTCCTACCGTGAACGGGAGCTGTTTTTT. Protein sequence: CASSLSASYRERELFF.

The chain links TRBV5-1 to TRBJ2-7, with TRBD2 matching 7 bases. The CDR3 covers 16 residues. With V trimmed by 0 bases and J by 2 bases, 8 bases remained unmatched. The germline CDR1 and CDR2 sequences are SGHRS and YFSETQ. The chain's CDR3 is CASSLAAGVTPYEQYF. The CDR3 nucleotides are TGCGCCAGCAGCTTGGCCGCGGGGGTAACACCCTACGAGCAGTACTTC.

This clone appeared once. The gene calls are TRBV13 and TRBJ2-7; 7 bases map to TRBD1. Germline values: CDR1 PRHDT, CDR2 FYEKMQ (reference sequence). After removal of 4 bases from V and 4 bases from J, the junction contained 1 base not matched to a gene. The CDR3 totals 12 residues. CDR3 DNA: TGTGCCAGCAGCTCACAGGGGTACGAGCAGTACTTC. Residues: CASSSQGYEQYF.

This clone was found a few times. The chain recombines TRBV10-3 with TRBJ1-5; D perhaps matches TRBD1 (5 bases). Per the germline V gene, CDR1 is ENHRY and CDR2 is SYGVKD. Between the trimmed V and J ends, which lost 0 bases and 4 bases, there was a span of 7 bases. This CDR3 is 14 amino acids long. The CDR3 coding sequence is TGTGCCATCAGTGAGTCGAAGGGGAATCAGCCCCAGCATTTT. Its translation is CAISESKGNQPQHF.

The CDR3 DNA is TGTGCCTGGAGTGTCGGGCGAGGGGGGGTCTATGGCTACACCTTC. Its protein product is CAWSVGRGGVYGYTF. The chain carries TRBV30 and TRBJ1-2; TRBD1 is a possible D gene (6 bases). Germline loops: CDR1 GTSNPN, CDR2 SVGIG (reference sequence). V lost 0 bases to trimming and J lost 4 bases, with 15 bases between them. The CDR3 extends over 15 amino acids. Based on the CDR3 plus reference TRBV30 and TRBJ1-2, the full variable domain is SQTIHQWPATLVQPVGSPLSLECTVEGTSNPNLYWYRQAAGRGLQLLFYSVGIGQISSEVPQNLSASRPQDRQFILSSKKLLLSDSGFYLCAWSVGRGGVYGYTFGSGTRLTVV.

V gene TRBV12-3 or TRBV12-4 combines with J gene TRBJ1-2; D gene uncertain. Trimming removed 6 bases from V and 7 bases from J, with 12 bases in between. The CDR3 runs 12 residues. CDR3 sequence (DNA): TGTGCCAGCAGCCGGCGGTGGCGTGGCTACACCTTC. Encoded protein: CASSRRWRGYTF.